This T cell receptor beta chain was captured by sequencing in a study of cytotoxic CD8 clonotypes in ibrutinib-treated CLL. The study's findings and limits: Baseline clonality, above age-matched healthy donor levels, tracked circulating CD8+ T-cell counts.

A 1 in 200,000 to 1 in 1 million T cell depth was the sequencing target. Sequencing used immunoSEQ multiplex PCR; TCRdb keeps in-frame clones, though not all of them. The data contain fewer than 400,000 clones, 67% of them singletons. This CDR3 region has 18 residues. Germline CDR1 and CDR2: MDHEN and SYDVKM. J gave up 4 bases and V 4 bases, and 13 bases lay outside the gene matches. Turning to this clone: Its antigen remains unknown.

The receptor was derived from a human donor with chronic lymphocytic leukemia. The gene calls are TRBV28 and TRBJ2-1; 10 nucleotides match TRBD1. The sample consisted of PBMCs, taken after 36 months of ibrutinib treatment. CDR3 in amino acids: CASSSAGQGRRVYNEQFF. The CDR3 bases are TGTGCCAGCAGTTCAGCGGGACAGGGGAGGCGGGTGTACAATGAGCAGTTCTTC.